Here is one T cell receptor (beta chain) with its context. Generated by immunoSEQ multiplex PCR, the TCRdb table keeps only in-frame clones and is missing some. The repertoire holds a few hundred thousand clones, 70% to 90% seen once, with 5.5% to 7% in the top ten. The data belong to a study of blood T cell repertoires in COVID-19. Trimming pared 3 bases from V and 8 bases from J, leaving 22 bases between. The CDR3 extends over 16 amino acids. The germline V gene encodes CDR1 SEHNR and CDR2 FQNEAQ (reference sequence). The sequenced material came from peripheral blood. The J gene is TRBJ1-2, the V gene TRBV7-9; possibly TRBD1 for D (6 bases). This receptor was identified in a woman in her twenties or thirties who had recovered from COVID-19. The CDR3 region has the DNA TGTGCCAGCAGCTTTAAATTGAGATGGACAGTCCACGGCTACACCTTC. As protein: CASSFKLRWTVHGYTF.